Listed here is a single T cell receptor beta chain. The CDR3 runs 14 residues. V lost 11 bases and J 6 bases, leaving 22 bases between the germline ends. Germline CDR1 and CDR2: SGHTA and FQGNSA. The sample comes from a study of blood T cells in healthy people across ages. Study-wide background: T cells yielded about one barcoded beta molecule per two cells through template switching.

A second PCR, run for about 7 to 11 cycles, used a sample-barcoded 5' primer plus a J-beta primer mix. TCRdb reprocessed the 5' RACE reads via MiXCR and lists one record per CDR3 protein. The sample shows 350,000 to 450,000 distinct CDR3 sequences, about 49% of them seen only once. This sequence joins TRBV7-2 and TRBJ1-2; D is possibly TRBD1 (5 bases). The sequenced material came from blood. This receptor was identified in a man in his sixties in good health. The CDR3 sequence: CAWTKYRFENGYTF. The CDR3 DNA follows: TGTGCCTGGACTAAATACAGGTTCGAGAATGGCTACACCTTC.